This T cell receptor beta chain came from a study of naive and memory T cell subsets. Study observations and caveats: Naive and memory repertoire findings lacked a ground truth for validation. Diversity fell and Gini index rose from naive through CM, EM, EMRA.

Two oligonucleotides, mixed equimolar, formed the beta constant-region primer covering TRBC1 and TRBC2. Four rounds of PCR amplified the ligated cDNA using nested alpha and beta constant-region primers plus SP2. In TCRdb, the UMI-ligation and nested PCR reads were re-called with MiXCR into one record per CDR3 protein. The data show around 130,000 distinct CDR3 sequences, with 36% seen just once and roughly 0.9% held by the top ten. The germline CDR1 and CDR2 sequences are SGDLS and YYNGEE. CDR3 length: 16 residues. Trimming took 2 bases from V and 2 from J, leaving 16 bases between them. On this clonotype itself: What it binds is unknown.

Sequencing input: central memory CD4+ T cells from blood. This receptor was identified in a human donor in good health. J is TRBJ2-5 and V is TRBV9; D possibly corresponds to TRBD1 (5 bases). CDR3 sequence reads: CASSVRFGAAQETQYF. Here the CDR3 DNA reads TGTGCCAGCAGCGTCCGGTTTGGGGCAGCTCAAGAGACCCAGTACTTC.